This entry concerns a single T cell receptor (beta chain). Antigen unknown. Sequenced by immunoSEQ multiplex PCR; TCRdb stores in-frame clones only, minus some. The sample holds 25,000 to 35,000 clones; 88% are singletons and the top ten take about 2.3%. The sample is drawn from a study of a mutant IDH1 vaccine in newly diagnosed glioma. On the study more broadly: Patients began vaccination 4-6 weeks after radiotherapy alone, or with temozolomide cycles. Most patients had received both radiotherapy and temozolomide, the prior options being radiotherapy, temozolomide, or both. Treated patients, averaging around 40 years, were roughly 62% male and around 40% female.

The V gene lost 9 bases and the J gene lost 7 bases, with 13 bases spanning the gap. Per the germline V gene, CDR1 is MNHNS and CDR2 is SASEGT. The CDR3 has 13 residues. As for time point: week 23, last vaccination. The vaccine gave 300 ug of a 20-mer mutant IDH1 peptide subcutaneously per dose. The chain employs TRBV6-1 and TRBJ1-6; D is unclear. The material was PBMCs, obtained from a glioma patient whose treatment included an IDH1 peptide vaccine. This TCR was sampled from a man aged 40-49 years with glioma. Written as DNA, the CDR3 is TGTGCCAGTCTGCTCGAGAGAAATTCACCCCTCCACTTT. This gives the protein CASLLERNSPLHF.